The clone carrying this T cell receptor (beta chain) occurred many times. TCRdb re-derived calls from the 5' RACE reads in MiXCR, one entry per CDR3 protein. The sample lists about 360,000 distinct CDR3 sequences; 6.2% were seen once. The germline V gene encodes CDR1 SGHRS and CDR2 YFSETQ. The CDR3 covers 14 residues. The germline V and J ends were trimmed by 0 bases and 0 bases, with 6 bases remaining between them. The entry originates in a study of T cells after yellow fever vaccination. The material was PBMCs, obtained 5 days after the yellow fever booster vaccination. The chain recombines TRBV5-1 with TRBJ2-5; no clear D gene. This TCR came from a man aged 25 to 40 who received the YFV17D yellow fever vaccine. This CDR3 reads CASSLAGNQETQYF. DNA of the CDR3: TGCGCCAGCAGCTTGGCAGGAAACCAAGAGACCCAGTACTTC.